This TCR beta chain was found in a study of blood T cells in healthy people across ages (dated by TCRdb to between 2014 and 2016). Context from the whole study: Template switching captured roughly one uniquely barcoded TCR beta cDNA molecule per two T cells in model experiments. Using the same blood draw, the study looked at two additional independent replicas of 1 million unique cDNA reads for two donors, one aged 18 to 29 and the other aged 80 or older. To track age-related changes in TCR beta repertoire diversity, the study relied on deep sequencing normalized with unique cDNA molecular identifiers. The donors were divided into four age groups: young (average roughly 15 years), middle-aged (almost 40), aged (approximately 62) and long-lived (around 80).

The library was prepared using 5' RACE. The sequencer listed for this sample is Illumina HiSeq 2500. A second about 7 to 12 cycle PCR used a sample-barcoded 5' primer and a J-beta primer mix. Each TCR beta cDNA molecule received a unique molecular identifier from a template-switch 5' adaptor carrying 12 random nucleotides. Each sample yielded at least 2.5 million CDR3-containing paired-end reads. The Mint cDNA synthesis kit, primed by a TRBC-specific oligonucleotide, was used to synthesize first-strand cDNA from all RNA. Following uracil-DNA glycosylase treatment, all cDNA underwent a first 18-cycle PCR with the universal primers M1SS and BC2_uni_R. In the authors' own workflow: For normalization, 1 million high-quality reads, each with a distinct molecular identifier, were randomly selected from each sample. Reads with shared molecular identifiers were discarded instead of being binned into consensus sequences. MiTCR, set to a Q25 quality threshold and the strictest error-elimination algorithm, was used for CDR3 identification, clonotype clustering and error correction. A nonparametric unseen species model using Euler transformation provided a lower-bound estimate of total TCR beta diversity. Using fastp at Q25 and MiXCR, TCRdb reprocessed the public reads and kept productive beta chains. Each CDR3 protein gets just one entry, which takes the most common genes and DNA from the rows behind it. TCRdb, not the original authors, processed these V and J calls. The sample table records fewer than 650,000 distinct CDR3 sequences; 27% of these occur just once. The ten largest clonotypes hold approximately 3.6% of the sample.

Overall study outcomes, separate from this receptor: Estimates of total diversity based on one million sequenced T cells were considered lower bounds and underestimates. Conclusive comparison of naive and antigen-experienced compartments was prevented by the profiling of bulk unsorted PBMCs. Compared with the aged group, the long-lived group had more naive CD4+ T cells, fewer expanded clones and increased TCR diversity, suggesting age selection. As age increased, observed TCR beta diversity per million T cells dropped in a roughly linear way, and a significant reduction was already evident by age 40. The percentage of naive T cells measured by flow cytometry correlated strongly with observed TCR beta diversity. Because donor CMV infection status was unknown, age-related changes in expanded clonotypes were potentially confounded.

With regard to this clonotype: Its antigen is still unknown. Base qualities are not recorded, but no much larger clone differs from it by a single base.

CDR1 and CDR2, per the germline V gene, are KGHSH and LQKENI. The CDR3 goes from the cysteine to the phenylalanine over 14 residues. Only CDR3 DNA is held: 42 bases, read in frame from base 1. V is clipped by 3 bases and J by 3 bases, and the sequence between their germline boundaries is 12 bases long. The donors were 40 or so Caucasian individuals from Russia, aged roughly 6 to 90 years, who were systemically healthy. About 10 milliliters of peripheral blood were collected from each donor into EDTA-treated Vacutainer tubes. Ficoll-Paque density-gradient centrifugation was used to isolate PBMCs, with at least 7 million per sample. Total RNA was extracted from PBMCs with Trizol reagent, with at least 5 micrograms obtained per sample. For every donor, an aliquot of PBMCs went through flow cytometry to measure the percentages of naive CD45RAhigh/CD27high T cells. The same specimen was also included in a second study, on T cells of mothers and their children. Drawing on the second study: Donors were nine systemically healthy Caucasian individuals: three mothers and their six children. cDNA synthesis used all of the extracted RNA, with approximately 1.4 ug of RNA in each 15 ul reaction. Sample barcodes and 2-4 random nucleotides were added via the M1S primer in the second PCR. Over 8.5 million TCR beta CDR3 reads were obtained for each mother, and about 3 million reads were obtained for each child. TCR recombination output is similarly shaped by thymic selection in related and unrelated pairs, with a minor effect exerted by inherited differences. Normalized repertoire overlap in related mother-child pairs was always slightly higher than in unrelated mother-child pairs, but the difference was never significant. With a sensitivity of approximately 100 clones per million clonotypes, no persistent microchimeric T cell clones were detected. Deep NGS was used in the study to compare the TCR beta repertoires of mothers and children and to look for features that separate related mother-child pairs from unrelated individuals. On average, the children were roughly 11 +/- 4 years old, while the mothers were 40 +/- 4 years old. Libraries were sequenced on Illumina HiSeq 2000 with 100+100 nt paired-end reads after adapter ligation with NEBNext reagents. To prevent cross-contamination, the mother and child libraries were prepared one month apart and sequenced in separate runs. For each donor, somewhere between about 450,000 and 2,000,000 distinct TCR beta clonotypes were identified. Naive TCR beta clonotypes were estimated from low-frequency clonotypes matched to each donor's FACS-determined naive share, without sorting.

The sequence was obtained from a boy aged 2 to 10 in good health. Here the chain combines TRBV18 and TRBJ2-7, with TRBD2 perhaps the D gene, on 6 matching bases. Sequencing input: blood. CDR3 loop: CASSPIGGNYEQYF. Here is the DNA: TGTGCCAGCTCACCGATCGGAGGGAACTACGAGCAGTACTTC. The variable domain in full, with residues beyond the CDR3 obtained from the reference TRBV18 and TRBJ2-7 genes, is NAGVMQNPRHLVRRRGQEARLRCSPMKGHSHVYWYRQLPEEGLKFMVYLQKENIIDESGMPKERFSAEFPKEGPSILRIQQVVRGDSAAYFCASSPIGGNYEQYFGPGTRLTVT.